This T cell receptor beta chain is from a study of control samples from healthy donors and cancer patients. The table came from immunoSEQ multiplex PCR; TCRdb's copy has only in-frame clones and leaves some out. The table lists roughly 74,000 clones, around 94% of them singletons. This sequence originates from a woman aged 18-30 years in good health. The sample was blood.

CDR3 DNA sequence: TGTGCCAGCAGTGAACAGGGGGTCACCGGGGAGCTGTTTTTT. This gives the protein CASSEQGVTGELFF. The V and J genes are TRBV25-1 and TRBJ2-2; 7 nucleotides agree with TRBD1. The V and J ends lost 2 bases and 4 bases, in that order; junction bases with no gene match: 1. Germline CDR1 is MGHDK and CDR2 is SYGVNS. CDR3 length equals 14 residues.